This T cell receptor (beta chain) emerged from a study of human T cells and chemical hapten exposure. The germline V gene has CDR1 SGHTA and CDR2 FQGNSA. V dropped 4 bases and J dropped 1 base, with 13 bases sitting between them. The CDR3 loop spans 15 amino acids. Time point defined: patch test 1, 2 weeks after DPC sensitization. Documented treatment: therapeutic diphenylcyclopropenone sensitization with weekly scalp DPC. MiXCR, applied by TCRdb to the RACE reads, yields one record per CDR3 protein. The sample records 75,000 to 100,000 distinct CDR3 sequences, 10% to 15% being singletons. This clonotype occurred many times.

The chain has TRBV7-2 and TRBJ2-5; tentative D call: TRBD2 (6 bases). The material was whole blood, obtained in connection with sensitization to the hapten diphenylcyclopropenone (DPC). The receptor's source is a woman aged 60-70 years with alopecia areata. Some clones in this sample may be carry-over from other donors' samples. The CDR3 protein is CASSYQGGSQETQYF. CDR3 nucleotide sequence: TGTGCCAGCAGCTATCAAGGAGGGTCCCAAGAGACCCAGTACTTC.